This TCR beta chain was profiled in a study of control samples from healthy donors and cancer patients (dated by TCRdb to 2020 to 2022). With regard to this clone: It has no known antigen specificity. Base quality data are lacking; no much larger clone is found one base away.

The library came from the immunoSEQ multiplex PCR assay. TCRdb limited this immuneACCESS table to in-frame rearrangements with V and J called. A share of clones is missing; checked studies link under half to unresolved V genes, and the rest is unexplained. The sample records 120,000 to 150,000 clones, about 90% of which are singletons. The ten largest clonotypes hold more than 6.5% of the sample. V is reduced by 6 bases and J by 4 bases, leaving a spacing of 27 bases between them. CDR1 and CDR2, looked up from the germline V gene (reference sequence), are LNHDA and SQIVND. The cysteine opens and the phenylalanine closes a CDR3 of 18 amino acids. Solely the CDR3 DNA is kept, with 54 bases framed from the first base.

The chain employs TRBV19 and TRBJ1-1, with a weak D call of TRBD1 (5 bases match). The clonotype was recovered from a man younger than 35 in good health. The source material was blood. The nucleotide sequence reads TGTGCCAGTAGAAACCCGTCGGGGACTCCGATGGGACGCACTGAAGCTTTCTTT. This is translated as CASRNPSGTPMGRTEAFF.